This TCR beta chain was recovered during a study of blood T cell repertoires in COVID-19. Which cohort a participant joined came from the clinical history participants gave. The method was immunoSEQ multiplex PCR; TCRdb's version includes in-frame clones alone and lacks a portion of them. The sample has about 220,000 clones, almost 90% seen once. Trimming removed 8 bases from V and 5 bases from J; junction bases left unmatched: 4. Germline lookup yields CDR1 SNHLY and CDR2 FYNNEI. This CDR3 comprises 12 residues. The rearrangement uses TRBV2 and TRBJ2-5; 8 bases align to TRBD2. This TCR derives from a woman in her forties or fifties with acute COVID-19. Sequencing was performed on PBMCs or T cells enriched from blood (not recorded which). The CDR3 loop reads CASAGGGETQYF. CDR3 in DNA: TGTGCCAGCGCGGGAGGAGGGGAGACCCAGTACTTC.